This T cell receptor beta chain was identified during a study of blood T cell repertoires in COVID-19. Study details: Two consecutive negative NP/OP PCR tests, clearance, or resolved symptoms defined Cohort 3 recovery.

In the original workflow: Estimation of nucleated cell counts relied on the amplification of reference gene primers. TCRdb's table, derived via immunoSEQ multiplex PCR, lists solely in-frame clones and lacks some. V, J and clone size derive from that table, while D and trimming were established from the DNA sequence. The sample shows around 140,000 clones, approximately 80% of them seen only once. The CDR3 spans 16 residues. With V trimmed by 1 base and J by 7 bases, 10 bases remained unmatched. Per the germline V gene, CDR1 is SEHNR and CDR2 is FQNEAQ (reference sequence). What was sequenced was PBMCs or T cells enriched from blood (not recorded which). The TCR originated in a man over 45 in a cohort exposed to, infected with or recovered from COVID-19 (not recorded which). The chain couples TRBV7-9 to TRBJ2-7, with 10 nucleotides matching TRBD2. The CDR3, as DNA: TGTGCCAGCAGCTTAGTAACTAGCGGGACGTCGTGGGAGCAGTACTTC. It codes for CASSLVTSGTSWEQYF.